This T cell receptor beta chain emerged from a study of cytotoxic CD8 clonotypes in ibrutinib-treated CLL. Germline-derived CDR1 and CDR2 are SGHTA and FQGTGA. The CDR3 covers 16 residues. V gave up 7 bases and J gave up 6 bases, with 24 bases separating them. Generated by immunoSEQ multiplex PCR, the TCRdb table keeps only in-frame clones and is missing some. The sample has about 140,000 clones, less than 95% seen once. This sequence was found in a human donor with chronic lymphocytic leukemia. The chain has TRBV7-3 and TRBJ2-5, with D unresolved. Material: PBMCs, obtained after 12 months of ibrutinib treatment. Written as DNA, the CDR3 is TGTGCCAGCAACCAATCCGCCAGTAGCCCGCCCCAGACCCAGTACTTC. It codes for CASNQSASSPPQTQYF.